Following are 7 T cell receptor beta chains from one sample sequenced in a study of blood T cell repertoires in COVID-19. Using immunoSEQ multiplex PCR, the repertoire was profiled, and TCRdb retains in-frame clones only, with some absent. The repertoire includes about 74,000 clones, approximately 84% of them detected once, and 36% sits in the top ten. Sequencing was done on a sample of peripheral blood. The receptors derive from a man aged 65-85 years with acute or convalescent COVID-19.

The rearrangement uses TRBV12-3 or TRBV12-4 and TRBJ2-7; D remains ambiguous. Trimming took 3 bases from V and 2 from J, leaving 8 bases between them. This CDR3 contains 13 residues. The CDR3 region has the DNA TGTGCCAGCAGTTTTGGCCGTCCCTACGAGCAGTACTTC. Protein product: CASSFGRPYEQYF.

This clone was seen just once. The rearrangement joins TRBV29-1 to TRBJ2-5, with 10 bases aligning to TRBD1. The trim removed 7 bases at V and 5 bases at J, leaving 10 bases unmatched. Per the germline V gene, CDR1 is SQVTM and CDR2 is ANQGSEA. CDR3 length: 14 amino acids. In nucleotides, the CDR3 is TGCAGCGCCCAGGCGGGACAGGGGCACGAGACCCAGTACTTC. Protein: CSAQAGQGHETQYF.

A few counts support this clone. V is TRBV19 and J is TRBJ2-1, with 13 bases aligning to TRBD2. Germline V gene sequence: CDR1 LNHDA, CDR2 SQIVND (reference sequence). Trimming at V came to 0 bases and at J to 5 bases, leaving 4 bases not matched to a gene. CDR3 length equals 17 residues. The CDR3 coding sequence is TGTGCCAGTAGTATAGATCTACTAGCGGGAGGGGACAATGAGCAGTTCTTC. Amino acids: CASSIDLLAGGDNEQFF.

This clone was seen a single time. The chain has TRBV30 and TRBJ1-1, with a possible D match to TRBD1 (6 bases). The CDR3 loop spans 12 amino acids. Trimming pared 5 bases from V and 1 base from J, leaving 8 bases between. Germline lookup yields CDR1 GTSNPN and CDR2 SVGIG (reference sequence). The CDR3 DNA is TGTGCCTGGGCGACAGGGAACACTGAAGCTTTCTTT. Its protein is CAWATGNTEAFF.

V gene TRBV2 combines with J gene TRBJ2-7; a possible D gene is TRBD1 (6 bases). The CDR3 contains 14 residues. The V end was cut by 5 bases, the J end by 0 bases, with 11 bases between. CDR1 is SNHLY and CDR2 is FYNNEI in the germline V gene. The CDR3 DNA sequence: TGTGCCAGCAGTTGGGACATTAGCTCCTACGAGCAGTACTTC. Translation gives CASSWDISSYEQYF.

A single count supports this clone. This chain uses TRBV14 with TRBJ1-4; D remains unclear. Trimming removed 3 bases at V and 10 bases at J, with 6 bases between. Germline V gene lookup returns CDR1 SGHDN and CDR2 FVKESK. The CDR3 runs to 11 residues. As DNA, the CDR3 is TGTGCCAGCAGCCAGACATCAAAACTGTTTTTT. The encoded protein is CASSQTSKLFF.

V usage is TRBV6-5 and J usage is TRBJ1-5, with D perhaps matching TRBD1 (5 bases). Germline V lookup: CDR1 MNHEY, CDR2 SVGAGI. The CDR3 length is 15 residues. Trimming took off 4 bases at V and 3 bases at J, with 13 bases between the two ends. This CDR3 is CASSSAGRNNQPQHF. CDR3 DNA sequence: TGTGCCAGCAGTTCAGCGGGACGGAACAATCAGCCCCAGCATTTT.